Below are 4 T cell receptor beta chains sequenced from a single sample in a study of blood T cell repertoires in COVID-19. The table came from immunoSEQ multiplex PCR; TCRdb's copy has only in-frame clones and leaves some out. The table has roughly 78,000 clones, nearly 90% seen once. Sequencing used peripheral blood. These receptors all stem from a man in his forties or fifties with acute or convalescent COVID-19.

CDR3 coding DNA: TGCGCCAGCTCCTTGGCAGGGGGCTTAGAGACCCAGTACTTC. Translation: CASSLAGGLETQYF. The V and J genes are TRBV10-2 and TRBJ2-5; TRBD1 matches at 8 bases. Germline V gene lookup returns CDR1 WSHSY and CDR2 SAAADI. The V segment lost 8 bases and the J segment 4 bases; nucleotides outside the gene matches: 9. The CDR3 sequence is 14 residues long.

The V call is TRBV19, the J call TRBJ1-4; D remains ambiguous. Germline CDR1 is LNHDA and CDR2 is SQIVND (reference sequence). V lost 2 bases and J 4 bases, leaving 11 bases between the germline ends. The CDR3 consists of 15 residues. CDR3 nucleotide sequence: TGTGCCAGTAGTATACTAGGAAGCGGTAATGAAAAACTGTTTTTT. Residues: CASSILGSGNEKLFF.

The rearrangement uses TRBV27 and TRBJ2-7, with D possibly matching TRBD1 (6 bases). The CDR3 length is 14 residues. Per the germline V gene, CDR1 is MNHEY and CDR2 is SMNVEV (reference sequence). Trimming took off 2 bases at V and 7 bases at J, with 15 bases between the two ends. The CDR3 nucleotides are TGTGCCAGCAGTTTACGGAACAGGGCCGGAGAGCAGTACTTC. Amino acids: CASSLRNRAGEQYF.

The rearrangement uses TRBV5-1 and TRBJ2-7, with 9 bases lining up with TRBD2. This CDR3 contains 13 residues. The V segment lost 0 bases and the J segment 12 bases; nucleotides outside the gene matches: 7. Germline V gene lookup returns CDR1 SGHRS and CDR2 YFSETQ. The CDR3 here is CASSLVPSGAVYF. CDR3 nucleotides: TGCGCCAGCAGCTTGGTTCCTAGCGGGGCGGTGTACTTC.